These T cell receptor beta chains were read from a single sample in a study of T cell changes during pregnancy in multiple sclerosis. Clones were sequenced by immunoSEQ multiplex PCR, and TCRdb holds only the in-frame ones, with some missing. The sample has tens of thousands of clones; nearly 95% are singletons. The sample here was peripheral blood, taken after pregnancy. Receptors originate from a female donor in good health, enrolled as a control in a pregnancy study. The CDR3 runs from the conserved cysteine through the conserved F or W. A D gene is named only where the DNA matches it firmly. For some rows the clone size is stated as once, few or many, or as a class when expanded; others skip it.

D,size,J,V,DNA,CDR3
TRBD2,-,TRBJ2-2,TRBV18,TGTGCCAGCTCACCACCAGCGAAGCGGGAGGTCACCGGGGAGCTGTTTTTT,CASSPPAKREVTGELFF
-,once,TRBJ2-5,TRBV7-6,TGTGCCAGCAGCCCGGGGAGGGGGGGGAAGACCCAGTACTTC,CASSPGRGGKTQYF
-,-,TRBJ1-5,TRBV7-2,TGTGCCAGCAGCTTAGTACCTTCTTCGGCGGCCAAGGGGCAGCCCCAGCATTTT,CASSLVPSSAAKGQPQHF
TRBD1,-,TRBJ1-2,TRBV5-1,TGCGCCAGCGGCCCAACCGGGGGACAGGCCGCCGGGGGCTACACCTTC,CASGPTGGQAAGGYTF
TRBD2,-,TRBJ2-3,TRBV5-1,TGCGCCAGCAGCTACACTAGCGGGGGGAGGACAGATACGCAGTATTTT,CASSYTSGGRTDTQYF
TRBD1,-,TRBJ1-2,TRBV30,TGTGCCTGGAGTGGAGACAGGGTAGGAGGCTACACCTTC,CAWSGDRVGGYTF
TRBD2,-,TRBJ2-7,TRBV28,TGTGCCACCAAGACTAGCGGGAGGCCACGTGAGCAGTACTTC,CATKTSGRPREQYF
TRBD2,-,TRBJ2-7,TRBV2,TGTGCCAGCAGCGGACTAGGGCCATACGAGCAGTACTTC,CASSGLGPYEQYF
TRBD2,once,TRBJ2-3,TRBV2,TGTGCCAGCAGTGAAATCAATCGGGCTAGCGGAGGCACAGATACGCAGTATTTT,CASSEINRASGGTDTQYF
-,-,TRBJ2-7,TRBV4-2,TGTGCCAGCAGCTGGGACTTTTCCTACGAGCAGTACTTC,CASSWDFSYEQYF
-,-,TRBJ2-3,TRBV21-1,TGTGCCAGCACCTACCGGAGCCGAGCTAGCACAGATACGCAGTATTTT,CASTYRSRASTDTQYF
TRBD1,-,TRBJ2-5,TRBV6-1,TGTGCCAGCAGTCAGACAGGGGGCCCCGAGACCCAGTACTTC,CASSQTGGPETQYF
-,few,TRBJ2-5,TRBV4-1,TGCGCCAGCAGCCAAGGGCAGGGCGGAGAGACCCAGTACTTC,CASSQGQGGETQYF
-,-,TRBJ2-2,TRBV5-1,TGCGCCAGTGGAATAGGGGTTCGGGCCGGGGAGCTGTTTTTT,CASGIGVRAGELFF
-,-,TRBJ1-4,TRBV4-1,TGCGCCAGCAGCCAAGGGACCGGGACGGAGGGAGAAAAACTGTTTTTT,CASSQGTGTEGEKLFF
-,-,TRBJ1-5,TRBV30,TGTGCCTGGAGTGCTGTAGGAGGGGCGGGTCAGCCCCAGCATTTT,CAWSAVGGAGQPQHF
-,-,TRBJ2-5,TRBV7-9,TGTGCCAGCAGTCCAGGGCAGGCGCGAGAGACCCAGTACTTC,CASSPGQARETQYF
-,-,TRBJ1-4,TRBV7-8,TGTGCCAGCAGCTTAGGGGGGCGGTTCCGTGAAAAACTGTTTTTT,CASSLGGRFREKLFF
-,-,TRBJ1-1,TRBV6-5,TGTGCCAGCAGTGGCCTCTCGGGTTACAACACTGAAGCTTTCTTT,CASSGLSGYNTEAFF
TRBD2,-,TRBJ2-1,TRBV5-1,TGCGCCAGCAGCTTGTTCTCTAGCGGCTCCTACAATGAGCAGTTCTTC,CASSLFSSGSYNEQFF
-,once,TRBJ1-1,TRBV28,TGTGCCAGCAGTCCTGGACGGGGAGAAGCTTTCTTT,CASSPGRGEAFF
TRBD2,-,TRBJ2-5,TRBV7-2,TGTGCCAGCAGCTCCGGGACTATAGTTGGAGAGACCCAGTACTTC,CASSSGTIVGETQYF
-,-,TRBJ2-3,TRBV7-2,TGTGCCAGCACCCCTACAGGCCTCGGCACAGATACGCAGTATTTT,CASTPTGLGTDTQYF
-,-,TRBJ1-2,TRBV21-1,TGTGCCAGCAGCAAAGACGGCAGGGGCCTCGAGGGCTACACCTTC,CASSKDGRGLEGYTF
-,-,TRBJ2-3,TRBV11-1,TGTGCCAGCAGCTTAGTAAGCGGGTATACTAGCACAGATACGCAGTATTTT,CASSLVSGYTSTDTQYF
-,-,TRBJ2-6,TRBV5-1,TGCGCCAGCAGCTTGTCTCCCCTGATAGGGGGCAACGTCCTGACTTTC,CASSLSPLIGGNVLTF
-,-,TRBJ1-2,TRBV5-1,TGCGCCAGCAGCTGGTCAGGGGACTATGGCTACACCTTC,CASSWSGDYGYTF
-,-,TRBJ2-7,TRBV6-5,TGTGCCAGCAGTTCCAACACCCGGGAGCCCTACGAGCAGTACTTC,CASSSNTREPYEQYF
TRBD2,-,TRBJ2-7,TRBV7-2,TGTGCCAGCAGCCCCCGGGGGGTCGAGCAGTACTTC,CASSPRGVEQYF